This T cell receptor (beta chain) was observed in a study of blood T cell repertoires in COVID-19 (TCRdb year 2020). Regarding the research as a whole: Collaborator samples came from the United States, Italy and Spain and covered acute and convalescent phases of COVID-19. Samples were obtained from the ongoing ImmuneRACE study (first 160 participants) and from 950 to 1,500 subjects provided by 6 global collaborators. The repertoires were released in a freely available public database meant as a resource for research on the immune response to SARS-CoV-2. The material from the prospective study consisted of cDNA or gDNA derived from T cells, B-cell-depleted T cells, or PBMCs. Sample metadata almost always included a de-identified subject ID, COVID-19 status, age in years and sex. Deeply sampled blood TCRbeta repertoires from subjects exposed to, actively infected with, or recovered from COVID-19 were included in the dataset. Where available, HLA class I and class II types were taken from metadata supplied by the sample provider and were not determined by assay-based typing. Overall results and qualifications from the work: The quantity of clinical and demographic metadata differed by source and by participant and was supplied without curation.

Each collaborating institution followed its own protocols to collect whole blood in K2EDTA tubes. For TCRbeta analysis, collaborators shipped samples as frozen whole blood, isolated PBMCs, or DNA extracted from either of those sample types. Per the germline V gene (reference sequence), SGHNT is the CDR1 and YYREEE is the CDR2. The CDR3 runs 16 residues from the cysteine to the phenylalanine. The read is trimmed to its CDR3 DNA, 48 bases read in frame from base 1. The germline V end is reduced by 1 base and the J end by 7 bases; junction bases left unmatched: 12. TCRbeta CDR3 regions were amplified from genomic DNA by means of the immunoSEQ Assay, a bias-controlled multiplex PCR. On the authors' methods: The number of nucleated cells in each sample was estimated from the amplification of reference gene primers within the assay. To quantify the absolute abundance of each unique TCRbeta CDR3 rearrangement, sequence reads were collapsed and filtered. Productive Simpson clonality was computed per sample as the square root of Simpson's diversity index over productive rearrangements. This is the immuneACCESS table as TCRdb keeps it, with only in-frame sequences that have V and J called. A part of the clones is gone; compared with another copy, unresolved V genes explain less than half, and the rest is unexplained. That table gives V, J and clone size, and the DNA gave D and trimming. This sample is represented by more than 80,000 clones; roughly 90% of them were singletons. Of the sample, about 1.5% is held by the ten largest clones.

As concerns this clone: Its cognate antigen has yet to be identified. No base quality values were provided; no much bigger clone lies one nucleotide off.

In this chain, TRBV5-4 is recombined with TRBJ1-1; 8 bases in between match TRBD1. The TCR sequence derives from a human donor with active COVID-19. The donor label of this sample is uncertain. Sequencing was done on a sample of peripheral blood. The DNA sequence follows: TGTGCCAGCAGCTTGTTCCGGACAGGGAAAAAGGATGAAGCTTTCTTT. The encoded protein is CASSLFRTGKKDEAFF.